This is a list of T cell receptor beta chains from one sample in a study of T cell repertoires in cytomegalovirus infection. MiXCR, applied by TCRdb to the reads, yields one record per CDR3 protein. This sample carries some 920,000 distinct CDR3 sequences, 30% to 40% of them seen once, and the ten largest clones take around 15%. Their cognate antigens are unknown. The sample in question was cultured CD8+ T cells from PBMCs, obtained from culture after CMV antigen stimulation. The receptors originated from a human donor in good health (CMV status not recorded). Some clones in this sample may be carry-over from other donors' samples. Both conserved end residues are part of each CDR3.

V gene	J gene	CDR3 protein
TRBV12-3/TRBV12-4	TRBJ1-1	CASGTGVNTEAFF
TRBV7-8	TRBJ2-3	CASSAPPSVTDVNPDTQYF
TRBV6-1	TRBJ2-3	CASSGGRRGNTDTQYF
TRBV7-9	TRBJ2-7	CASSSGGDRGVHEQYF
TRBV6-6	TRBJ2-2	CASSYLLAGDPNTGELFF
TRBV7-6	TRBJ2-7	CASSLADPGLADYEQYF
TRBV27	TRBJ1-2	CASRQGSYGYTF
TRBV7-9	TRBJ2-3	CASSSPEGASTDTQYF
TRBV12-3/TRBV12-4	TRBJ2-5	CASSFYSRGDQETQYF
TRBV7-6	TRBJ1-4	CAGWDGATNEKLFF
TRBV7-6	NA	CASSFRQGKNNEQYF
TRBV6-5	TRBJ1-4	CASSYSGGTEKLFF
TRBV7-9	TRBJ2-1	CASSSNEQFF
TRBV7-8	TRBJ2-2	CASSPRTQRGTGELFF
TRBV6-1	TRBJ1-2	CASSEFIDYTF
TRBV6-1	TRBJ2-2	CASSYGGVAGELFF
TRBV7-9	TRBJ1-1	CASSPREESGTEAFF
TRBV5-6	TRBJ2-5	CASSLGNDLTTQYF
TRBV9	TRBJ2-3	CASSVKVGFFTDTQYF
TRBV19	TRBJ2-1	CASSSDRETNEQFF
TRBV4-2	TRBJ2-1	CASSQEGGVEQFF